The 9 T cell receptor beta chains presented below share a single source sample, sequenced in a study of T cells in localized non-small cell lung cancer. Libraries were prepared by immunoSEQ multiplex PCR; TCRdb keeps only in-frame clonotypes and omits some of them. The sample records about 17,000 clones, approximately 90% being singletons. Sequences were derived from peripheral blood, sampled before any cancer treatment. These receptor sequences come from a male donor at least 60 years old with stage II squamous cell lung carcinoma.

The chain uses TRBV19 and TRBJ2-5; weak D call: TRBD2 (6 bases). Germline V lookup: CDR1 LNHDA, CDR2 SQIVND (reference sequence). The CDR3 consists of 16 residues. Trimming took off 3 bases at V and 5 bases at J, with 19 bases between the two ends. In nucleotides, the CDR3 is TGTGCCAGTAGTATGAAGGGGACTTTGAAAGGGGAGACCCAGTACTTC. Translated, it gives CASSMKGTLKGETQYF.

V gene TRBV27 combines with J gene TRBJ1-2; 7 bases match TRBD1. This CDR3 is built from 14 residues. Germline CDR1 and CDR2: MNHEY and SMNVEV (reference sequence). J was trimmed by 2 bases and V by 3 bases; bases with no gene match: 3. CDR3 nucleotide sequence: TGTGCCAGCAGTTTGACAGGGAAAAACTATGGCTACACCTTC. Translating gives CASSLTGKNYGYTF.

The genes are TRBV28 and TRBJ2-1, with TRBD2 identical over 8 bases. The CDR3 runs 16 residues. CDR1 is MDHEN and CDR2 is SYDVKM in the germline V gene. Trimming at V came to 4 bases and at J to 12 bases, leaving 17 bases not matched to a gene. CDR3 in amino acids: CASSSQEREISLGQFF. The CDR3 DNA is TGTGCCAGCAGTTCCCAAGAGCGGGAGATTTCTCTTGGGCAGTTCTTC.

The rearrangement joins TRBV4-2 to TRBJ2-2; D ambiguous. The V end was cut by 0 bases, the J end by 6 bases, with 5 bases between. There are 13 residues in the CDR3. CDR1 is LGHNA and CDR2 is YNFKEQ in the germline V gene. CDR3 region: CASSQENPGELFF. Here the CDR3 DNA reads TGTGCCAGCAGCCAAGAAAATCCCGGGGAGCTGTTTTTT.

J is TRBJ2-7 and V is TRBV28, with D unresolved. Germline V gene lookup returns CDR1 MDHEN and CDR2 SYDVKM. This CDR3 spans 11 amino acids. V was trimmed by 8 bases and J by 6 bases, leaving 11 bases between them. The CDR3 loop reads CASGSRFEQYF. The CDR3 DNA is TGTGCCAGCGGCTCCAGGTTCGAGCAGTACTTC. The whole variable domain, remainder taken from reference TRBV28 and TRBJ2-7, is DVKVTQSSRYLVKRTGEKVFLECVQDMDHENMFWYRQDPGLGLRLIYFSYDVKMKEKGDIPEGYSVSREKKERFSLILESASTNQTSMYLCASGSRFEQYFGPGTRLTVT.

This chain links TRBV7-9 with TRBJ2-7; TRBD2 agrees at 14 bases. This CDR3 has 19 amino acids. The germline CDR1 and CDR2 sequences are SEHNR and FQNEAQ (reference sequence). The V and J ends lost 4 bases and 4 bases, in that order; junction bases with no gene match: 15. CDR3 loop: CASSSLSGTSGSGTYEQYF. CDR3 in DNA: TGTGCCAGCAGCTCCCTGTCCGGGACTAGCGGGAGTGGAACGTACGAGCAGTACTTC.

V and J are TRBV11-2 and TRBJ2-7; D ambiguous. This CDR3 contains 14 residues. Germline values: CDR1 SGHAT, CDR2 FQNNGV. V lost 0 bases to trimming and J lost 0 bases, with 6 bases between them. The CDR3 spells CASSLDHSSYEQYF. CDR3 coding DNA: TGTGCCAGCAGCTTAGATCATAGCTCCTACGAGCAGTACTTC.

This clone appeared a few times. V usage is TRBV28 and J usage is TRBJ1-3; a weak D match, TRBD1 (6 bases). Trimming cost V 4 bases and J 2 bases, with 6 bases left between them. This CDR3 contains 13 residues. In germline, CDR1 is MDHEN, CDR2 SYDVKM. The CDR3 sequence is CASSSGAGNTIYF. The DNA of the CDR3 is TGTGCCAGCAGTTCAGGGGCTGGAAACACCATATATTTT.

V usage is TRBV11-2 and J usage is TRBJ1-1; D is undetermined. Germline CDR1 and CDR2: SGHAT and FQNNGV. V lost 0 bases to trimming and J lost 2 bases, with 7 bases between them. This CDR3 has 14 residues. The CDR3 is CASSLDRQNTEAFF. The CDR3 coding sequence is TGTGCCAGCAGCTTAGATAGACAAAACACTGAAGCTTTCTTT.